Listed below are T cell receptor beta chains from one sample, sequenced in a study of human T cells and chemical hapten exposure. MiXCR was run by TCRdb on the RACE reads, yielding one entry per CDR3 protein. This table has around 71,000 distinct CDR3 sequences, approximately 9.4% appearing once. Material: whole blood, obtained in connection with sensitization to the hapten diphenylcyclopropenone (DPC). These receptors originate from a middle-aged woman with alopecia areata. Some clones in this sample may be carry-over from other donors' samples. Both conserved end residues are part of each CDR3. D genes are given only for firm matches. Clone sizes are given selectively: once, few, many, or a class where the clone is expanded.

clone_size: many; j_call: TRBJ2-1; d_call: -; v_call: TRBV20-1; cdr3_nt: TGCAGTGCTAGAACTAGCCTTAGGGATGAGCAGTTCTTC; cdr3_aa: CSARTSLRDEQFF
clone_size: many; j_call: TRBJ1-2; d_call: TRBD1; v_call: TRBV6-6; cdr3_nt: TGTGCCAGCAGGGAAAACTATAAAGACAGGGTAGGGGGCTACACCTTC; cdr3_aa: CASRENYKDRVGGYTF
clone_size: many; j_call: TRBJ1-2; d_call: -; v_call: TRBV18; cdr3_nt: TGTGCCAGCTCACCACCGGTCAGGGGAAGCTATGGCTACACCTTC; cdr3_aa: CASSPPVRGSYGYTF
clone_size: many; j_call: TRBJ2-7; d_call: TRBD1; v_call: TRBV20-1; cdr3_nt: TGCAGTGCTAGAATGGGACAGGGATACGAGCAGTACTTC; cdr3_aa: CSARMGQGYEQYF
clone_size: many; j_call: TRBJ1-2; d_call: -; v_call: TRBV6-2/TRBV6-3; cdr3_nt: TGTGCCAGCAGTCTCCAGGGGCCTGGCTACACCTTC; cdr3_aa: CASSLQGPGYTF
clone_size: -; j_call: TRBJ1-5; d_call: -; v_call: TRBV4-3; cdr3_nt: TGCGCCAGCAGCCAAGAAGTAGGGGCTGGAGGGTTTCAGCCCCAGCATTTT; cdr3_aa: CASSQEVGAGGFQPQHF
clone_size: few; j_call: TRBJ2-5; d_call: TRBD2; v_call: TRBV20-1; cdr3_nt: TGCAGTGCTAGAGTTGCTAGCGGGGGGGCGGAGACCCAGTACTTC; cdr3_aa: CSARVASGGAETQYF
clone_size: -; j_call: TRBJ1-2; d_call: -; v_call: TRBV7-9; cdr3_nt: TGTGCCAGCAGCTCGAAGTCTGGAATGGACTATGGCTACACCTTC; cdr3_aa: CASSSKSGMDYGYTF
clone_size: many; j_call: TRBJ1-6; d_call: -; v_call: TRBV6-6; cdr3_nt: TGTGCCAGCAGTTACTCGACCAATTCACCCCTCCACTTT; cdr3_aa: CASSYSTNSPLHF
clone_size: many; j_call: TRBJ2-3; d_call: -; v_call: TRBV27; cdr3_nt: TGTGCCAGCAGCCCGGAACCAGATACGCAGTATTTT; cdr3_aa: CASSPEPDTQYF
clone_size: many; j_call: TRBJ1-4; d_call: -; v_call: TRBV6-2/TRBV6-3; cdr3_nt: TGTGCCAGCAGCGGAGACAGGCGTACGCAGAAACTGTTTTTT; cdr3_aa: CASSGDRRTQKLFF
clone_size: many; j_call: TRBJ1-5; d_call: -; v_call: TRBV19; cdr3_nt: TGTGCCAGTACCCGGCGGGGGACGGGCAATCAGCCCCAGCATTTT; cdr3_aa: CASTRRGTGNQPQHF
clone_size: few; j_call: TRBJ2-3; d_call: -; v_call: TRBV25-1; cdr3_nt: TGTGCCAGCACCCTGGCAGATACGCAGTATTTT; cdr3_aa: CASTLADTQYF
clone_size: many; j_call: TRBJ2-1; d_call: TRBD2; v_call: TRBV10-3; cdr3_nt: TGTGCCATCAGTGAGTCGTTAGCGGGGGGGGACAATGAGCAGTTCTTC; cdr3_aa: CAISESLAGGDNEQFF
clone_size: -; j_call: TRBJ1-2; d_call: -; v_call: TRBV28; cdr3_nt: TGTGCCAGCAGTTTGAGTTATGGCTACACCTTC; cdr3_aa: CASSLSYGYTF
clone_size: few; j_call: TRBJ1-2; d_call: TRBD1; v_call: TRBV29-1; cdr3_nt: TGCAGCGTGAGGGACAGAGGAACCGCTAACTATGGCTACACCTTC; cdr3_aa: CSVRDRGTANYGYTF
clone_size: many; j_call: TRBJ2-5; d_call: TRBD2; v_call: TRBV12-5; cdr3_nt: TGTGCTAGTGGTTTGGGGACTAGCGTCGCGGAGACCCAGTACTTC; cdr3_aa: CASGLGTSVAETQYF
clone_size: many; j_call: TRBJ2-1; d_call: -; v_call: TRBV29-1; cdr3_nt: TGCAGCGTTGAAGATTTCAGGGTCACCTACAATGAGCAGTTCTTC; cdr3_aa: CSVEDFRVTYNEQFF
clone_size: -; j_call: TRBJ1-1; d_call: TRBD1; v_call: TRBV7-9; cdr3_nt: TGTGCCAGCAGCCGACAGGGTGGGATCAACACTGAAGCTTTCTTT; cdr3_aa: CASSRQGGINTEAFF
clone_size: many; j_call: TRBJ1-2; d_call: -; v_call: TRBV7-8; cdr3_nt: TGTGCCAGCAGCTTACAGAGAGGTTCCTATGGCTACACCTTC; cdr3_aa: CASSLQRGSYGYTF
clone_size: many; j_call: TRBJ1-4; d_call: -; v_call: TRBV4-3; cdr3_nt: TGCGCCAGCAGCCCAGCCACCGTCAGGGAAAAACTGTTTTTT; cdr3_aa: CASSPATVREKLFF
clone_size: -; j_call: TRBJ1-5; d_call: -; v_call: TRBV7-6; cdr3_nt: TGTGCCAGCAGATTGGTGGTCCCTAGCGACAGCCGTAAGTGGAGCAATCAGCCCCAGCATTTT; cdr3_aa: CASRLVVPSDSRKWSNQPQHF
clone_size: few; j_call: TRBJ2-3; d_call: TRBD2; v_call: TRBV2; cdr3_nt: TGTGCCAGCAACCCGGGGGGGCCGCCAGATACGCAGTATTTT; cdr3_aa: CASNPGGPPDTQYF
clone_size: many; j_call: TRBJ2-4; d_call: -; v_call: TRBV18; cdr3_nt: TGTGCCAGCTCACCACCCCAGGGGTCAGGGGACATTCAGTACTTC; cdr3_aa: CASSPPQGSGDIQYF
clone_size: many; j_call: TRBJ1-5; d_call: -; v_call: TRBV5-1; cdr3_nt: TGCGCCAGCAGCCCCGCGTACGATCAGCCCCAGCATTTT; cdr3_aa: CASSPAYDQPQHF
clone_size: many; j_call: TRBJ1-2; d_call: TRBD1; v_call: TRBV18; cdr3_nt: TGTGCCAGCTCACCTTCCGCCGGGACAGGAAGCGGCTACACCTTC; cdr3_aa: CASSPSAGTGSGYTF
clone_size: few; j_call: TRBJ2-1; d_call: -; v_call: TRBV19; cdr3_nt: TGTGCCAGTAGTATGGACGGATCGGAGTACAATGAGCAGTTCTTC; cdr3_aa: CASSMDGSEYNEQFF
clone_size: many; j_call: TRBJ2-3; d_call: -; v_call: TRBV7-3; cdr3_nt: TGTGCCAGCAGCTTTTACGGGGGGCCCACAGATACGCAGTATTTT; cdr3_aa: CASSFYGGPTDTQYF
clone_size: few; j_call: TRBJ2-7; d_call: -; v_call: TRBV5-6; cdr3_nt: TGTGCCAGCAGCTTGATCGGGGGCCGGGGGAACGAGCAGTACTTC; cdr3_aa: CASSLIGGRGNEQYF
clone_size: many; j_call: TRBJ1-2; d_call: -; v_call: TRBV28; cdr3_nt: TGTGCCAGCAGTTGGGGACCGGACAGCTACACCTTC; cdr3_aa: CASSWGPDSYTF
clone_size: many; j_call: TRBJ2-1; d_call: TRBD1; v_call: TRBV20-1; cdr3_nt: TGCAGTGCGATTGACAGGGACGGGGCCTACAATGAGCAGTTCTTC; cdr3_aa: CSAIDRDGAYNEQFF
clone_size: few; j_call: TRBJ1-1; d_call: -; v_call: TRBV20-1; cdr3_nt: TGCAGTGCTAGAGAGGGCGCTGAAGCTTTCTTT; cdr3_aa: CSAREGAEAFF
clone_size: few; j_call: TRBJ2-3; d_call: TRBD1; v_call: TRBV19; cdr3_nt: TGTGCCAGTGAGCGTTGGAGACCGGACAGGGGGCGCAGAGATACGCAGTATTTT; cdr3_aa: CASERWRPDRGRRDTQYF
clone_size: many; j_call: TRBJ1-2; d_call: -; v_call: TRBV7-9; cdr3_nt: TGTGCCAGCAGCTTAGGTTTAGTTTCGGACGACCTTGTCAACTATGGCTACACCTTC; cdr3_aa: CASSLGLVSDDLVNYGYTF
clone_size: -; j_call: TRBJ2-1; d_call: TRBD1; v_call: TRBV19; cdr3_nt: TGTGCCAGTAGTAAAGGACAGGGTAAAGTCGGTTTCGATGAGCAGTTCTTC; cdr3_aa: CASSKGQGKVGFDEQFF
clone_size: few; j_call: TRBJ2-5; d_call: TRBD2; v_call: TRBV7-9; cdr3_nt: TGTGCCAGCAGCACTTGGACTAGCGGACAAGAGACCCAGTACTTC; cdr3_aa: CASSTWTSGQETQYF
clone_size: many; j_call: TRBJ2-1; d_call: -; v_call: TRBV18; cdr3_nt: TGTGCCAGCTCACCCGACAAACGAGAATCTTATGAGCAGTTCTTC; cdr3_aa: CASSPDKRESYEQFF
clone_size: many; j_call: TRBJ2-7; d_call: -; v_call: TRBV2; cdr3_nt: TGTGCCAGCAGTACCTCCTACGAGCAGTACTTC; cdr3_aa: CASSTSYEQYF
clone_size: few; j_call: TRBJ2-7; d_call: TRBD1; v_call: TRBV28; cdr3_nt: TGTGCCAGCAGTCTCGGGACAGGGTATCGGCTAGGCGAGCAGTACTTC; cdr3_aa: CASSLGTGYRLGEQYF
clone_size: many; j_call: TRBJ1-2; d_call: -; v_call: TRBV4-3; cdr3_nt: TGCGCCAGCAGCCAAGCCGGGACCCCTAACTATGGCTACACCTTC; cdr3_aa: CASSQAGTPNYGYTF
clone_size: many; j_call: TRBJ2-7; d_call: -; v_call: TRBV20-1; cdr3_nt: TGCAGTGTCAAGTGGGGGTACGAGCAGTACTTC; cdr3_aa: CSVKWGYEQYF
clone_size: many; j_call: TRBJ2-7; d_call: -; v_call: TRBV6-5; cdr3_nt: TGTGCCAGCAGCATCTCCGGGATTTCGCGGTACGAGCAGTACTTC; cdr3_aa: CASSISGISRYEQYF
clone_size: many; j_call: TRBJ1-4; d_call: -; v_call: TRBV19; cdr3_nt: TGTGCCAGTAGTAGAGTGCGCGAAAAACTGTTTTTT; cdr3_aa: CASSRVREKLFF
clone_size: many; j_call: TRBJ2-3; d_call: -; v_call: TRBV29-1; cdr3_nt: TGCAGCGTTCTAGCGGATACGCAGTATTTT; cdr3_aa: CSVLADTQYF
clone_size: many; j_call: TRBJ1-4; d_call: -; v_call: TRBV18; cdr3_nt: TGTGCCAGCTCCCCGGGTCTAACTACCGAAAAACTGTTTTTT; cdr3_aa: CASSPGLTTEKLFF
clone_size: -; j_call: TRBJ2-7; d_call: -; v_call: TRBV11-2; cdr3_nt: TGTGCCAGCAGCTTGCGTCGTTCCTACGAGCAGTACTTC; cdr3_aa: CASSLRRSYEQYF
clone_size: many; j_call: TRBJ1-1; d_call: -; v_call: TRBV7-6; cdr3_nt: TGTGCCAGCAGCTTGCGGGACGCCGCGGGAACTGAAGCTTTCTTT; cdr3_aa: CASSLRDAAGTEAFF
clone_size: many; j_call: TRBJ1-1; d_call: -; v_call: TRBV2; cdr3_nt: TGTGCCAGCAAAGGACATAACACTGAAGCTTTCTTT; cdr3_aa: CASKGHNTEAFF
clone_size: -; j_call: TRBJ2-1; d_call: -; v_call: TRBV29-1; cdr3_nt: TGCAGCGTCCTACCGCAAGGACAGTCCTACAATGAGCAGTTCTTC; cdr3_aa: CSVLPQGQSYNEQFF
clone_size: many; j_call: TRBJ2-7; d_call: -; v_call: TRBV2; cdr3_nt: TGTGCCAGCAGTGAACTCGACAGGTCTCGCGAGCAGTACTTC; cdr3_aa: CASSELDRSREQYF
clone_size: few; j_call: TRBJ2-5; d_call: TRBD1; v_call: TRBV6-2/TRBV6-3; cdr3_nt: TGTGCCAGCAGTTACCCCGGACAGGGTAAAGAGACCCAGTACTTC; cdr3_aa: CASSYPGQGKETQYF
clone_size: few; j_call: TRBJ2-6; d_call: -; v_call: TRBV11-2; cdr3_nt: TGTGCCAGCAGCCCCCGGCCTCCGTCCCGGGACAATATCGTCTTCTCTGGGGCCAACGTCCTGACTTTC; cdr3_aa: CASSPRPPSRDNIVFSGANVLTF
clone_size: few; j_call: TRBJ2-1; d_call: TRBD2; v_call: TRBV11-2; cdr3_nt: TGTGCCAGCCGAACCTTAGCGGGGAACTACAATGAGCAGTTCTTC; cdr3_aa: CASRTLAGNYNEQFF
clone_size: many; j_call: TRBJ1-4; d_call: -; v_call: TRBV12-3/TRBV12-4; cdr3_nt: TGTGCCAGCAGTTTAGGGCAGGGGAGGGGGAAACTGTTTTTT; cdr3_aa: CASSLGQGRGKLFF
clone_size: many; j_call: TRBJ1-1; d_call: TRBD1; v_call: TRBV28; cdr3_nt: TGTGCCAGCAGTCCACAGGGGTACACTGAAGCTTTCTTT; cdr3_aa: CASSPQGYTEAFF
clone_size: few; j_call: TRBJ2-7; d_call: -; v_call: TRBV6-2/TRBV6-3; cdr3_nt: TGTGCCAGCAGTTATTTCGGGCCTCCCTACGAGCAGTACTTC; cdr3_aa: CASSYFGPPYEQYF
clone_size: many; j_call: TRBJ2-3; d_call: TRBD1; v_call: TRBV29-1; cdr3_nt: TGCAGCGTTGGTGGGGGGACAGGTTTCACAGATACGCAGTATTTT; cdr3_aa: CSVGGGTGFTDTQYF